This TCR beta chain derives from a study of tumor and adjacent non-tumor tissue in lung cancer (dated by TCRdb to the late 2010s). In terms of the full investigation: Patients with adenocarcinoma (about 12), squamous cell carcinoma (2) and small cell lung cancer (1) were included in the cohort. For each patient, one tumor sample and one normal lung sample were taken, giving thirty paired specimens that underwent TCRbeta CDR3 sequencing. A total of fewer than 150 million productive TCRbeta reads were generated by sequencing, corresponding to an average of roughly 4.1 million reads per sample. The approximately 15 enrolled patients, of whom some ten were men and 5 were women, were aged roughly 30 to 85 years and were diagnosed with TNM stage I to III disease. The study compared bulk TCRbeta repertoires between lung tumor tissue and matched distant non-tumor lung tissue from approximately 14 lung cancer patients.

What the authors observed across the whole study: Neither the sequencing platform nor unique molecular identifiers are named or mentioned anywhere in the methods. Peripheral blood was not sequenced, so blood TCRbeta repertoires were not examined in the lung cancer patients of the study. In normal lung, the top 100 clones accounted for a significantly larger cumulative share of the repertoire than in tumor tissue. Significantly higher TCR diversity (inverse Simpson) was observed in tumor tissue than in normal lung tissue (roughly 470 vs 170, P = 0.0075, Mann-Whitney U test). With only approximately 16 patients in the cohort, the authors noted that larger samples and more detailed clinical data are needed. Significantly higher TCR diversity was found in younger patients, and higher tumor TCR diversity was associated with shorter overall and disease-free survival.

The library was produced with multiplex PCR. The run used an Illumina HiSeq 2500. TCRbeta libraries were constructed through three rounds of nested PCR with primers (Table S4) according to protocols adapted from ARM-PCR. Before sequencing, PCR products of 200-500 bp were excised from the gel and purified with the QIAquick gel extraction kit. The study's processing was this. Trimmomatic was used to clean the reads, FLASH merged the cleaned reads into complete CDR3 sequences, and MiTCR assigned the sequences to V(D)J germline segments. Clonal diversity was computed as the inverse Simpson's index with VDJtools. In-frame sequences lacking a premature stop codon were counted as productive reads. The public reads were reprocessed in TCRdb via fastp at Q25 and MiXCR, keeping in-frame beta chains. Every CDR3 protein is listed once, alongside the most common genes and DNA of its rows. The V and J calls, along with clone size, are taken from TCRdb and not from the paper's own processing. In this sample the table shows tens of thousands of distinct CDR3 sequences, around 77% of which occur a single time. 10% to 15% of the sample goes to the ten largest clones.

Via the germline V gene, CDR1 is SGHTS and CDR2 YDEGEE. V lost 4 bases and J lost 3 bases, and the count of bases not matched to a germline gene is 19. The CDR3 goes from the cysteine to the phenylalanine over 20 residues. The CDR3 DNA has 60 bases and is translated from base 1. RNA was isolated from bulk, unsorted tissue, and RNA quality was assessed with a NanoDrop ND-1000 and an Agilent 2100. All donors had newly diagnosed lung cancer, had not received prior chemotherapy, and were admitted for thoracic surgery in China between August and November 2014. The study excluded patients who had received radiotherapy or chemotherapy before or who had another cancer at the same time. Pieces of surgical tissue measuring roughly 1-2.1 cm3 were kept in RNAlater solution and held at -80 degrees C until needed. Concerning this clonotype itself: The specificity of this receptor is unknown. This may be a read error, as it is one base from a much larger clone.

Sequenced input: lung tumor tissue. This TCR was recovered from a woman between 50 and 59 years old with non-small cell lung cancer. Here the chain combines TRBV5-8 and TRBJ2-2, with 9 bases aligning to TRBD1. The base sequence is TGTGCCAGCAGCCCGGCGGGCTCCCCGGGGACAGGGCTGGACACCGGGGAGCTGTTTTTT. It encodes CASSPAGSPGTGLDTGELFF.